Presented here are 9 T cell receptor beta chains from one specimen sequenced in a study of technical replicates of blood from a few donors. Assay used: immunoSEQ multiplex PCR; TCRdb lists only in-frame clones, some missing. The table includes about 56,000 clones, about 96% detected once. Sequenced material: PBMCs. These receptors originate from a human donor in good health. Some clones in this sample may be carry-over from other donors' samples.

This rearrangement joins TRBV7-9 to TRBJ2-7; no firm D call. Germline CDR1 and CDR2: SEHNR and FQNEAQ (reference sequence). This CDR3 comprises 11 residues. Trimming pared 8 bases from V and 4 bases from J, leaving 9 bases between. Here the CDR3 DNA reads TGTGCCAGCGGCCTGGAGTACGAGCAGTACTTC. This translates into CASGLEYEQYF.

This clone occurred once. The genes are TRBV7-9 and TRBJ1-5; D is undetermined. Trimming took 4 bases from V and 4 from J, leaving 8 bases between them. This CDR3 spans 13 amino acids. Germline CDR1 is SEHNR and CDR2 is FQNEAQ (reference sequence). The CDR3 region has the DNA TGTGCCAGCAGCTCGACGGAGAATCAGCCCCAGCATTTT. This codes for CASSSTENQPQHF.

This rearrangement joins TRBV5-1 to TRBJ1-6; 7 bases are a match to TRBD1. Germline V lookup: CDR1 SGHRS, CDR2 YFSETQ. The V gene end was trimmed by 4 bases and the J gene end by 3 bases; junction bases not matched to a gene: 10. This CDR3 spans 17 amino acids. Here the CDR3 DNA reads TGCGCCAGCAGCCCTGAAACAGGGGTAAACTATAATTCACCCCTCCACTTT. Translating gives CASSPETGVNYNSPLHF.

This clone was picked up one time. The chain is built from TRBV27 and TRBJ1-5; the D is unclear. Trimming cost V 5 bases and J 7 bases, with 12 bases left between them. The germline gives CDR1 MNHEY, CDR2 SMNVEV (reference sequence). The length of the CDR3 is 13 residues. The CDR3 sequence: CASSPTAGQPQHF. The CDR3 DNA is TGTGCCAGCAGTCCCACAGCGGGGCAGCCCCAGCATTTT.

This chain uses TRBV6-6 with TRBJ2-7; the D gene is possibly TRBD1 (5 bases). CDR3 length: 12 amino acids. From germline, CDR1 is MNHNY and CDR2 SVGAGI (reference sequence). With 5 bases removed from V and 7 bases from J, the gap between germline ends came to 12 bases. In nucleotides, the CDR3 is TGTGCCAGCAGTGCGCAGGGATGGGAGCAGTACTTC. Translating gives CASSAQGWEQYF.

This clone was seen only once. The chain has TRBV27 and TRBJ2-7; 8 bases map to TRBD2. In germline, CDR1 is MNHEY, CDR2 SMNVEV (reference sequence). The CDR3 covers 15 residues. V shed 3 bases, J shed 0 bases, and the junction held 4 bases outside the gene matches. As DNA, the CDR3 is TGTGCCAGCAGTTTTGGGCGGGGGGTCTCCTACGAGCAGTACTTC. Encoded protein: CASSFGRGVSYEQYF.

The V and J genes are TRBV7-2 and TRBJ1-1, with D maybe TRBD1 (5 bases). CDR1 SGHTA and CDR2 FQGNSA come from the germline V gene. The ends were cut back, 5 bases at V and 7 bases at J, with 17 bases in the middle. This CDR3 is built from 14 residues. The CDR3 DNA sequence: TGTGCCAGCAGCCCCTGGGAGGGGCAGGGTGAAGCTTTCTTT. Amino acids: CASSPWEGQGEAFF.

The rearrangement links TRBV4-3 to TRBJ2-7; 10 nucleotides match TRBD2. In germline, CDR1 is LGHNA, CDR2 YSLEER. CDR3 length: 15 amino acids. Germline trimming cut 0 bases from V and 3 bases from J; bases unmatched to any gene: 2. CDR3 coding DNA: TGCGCCAGCAGCCAAGATACTAGCGGGGTCTACGAGCAGTACTTC. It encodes CASSQDTSGVYEQYF.

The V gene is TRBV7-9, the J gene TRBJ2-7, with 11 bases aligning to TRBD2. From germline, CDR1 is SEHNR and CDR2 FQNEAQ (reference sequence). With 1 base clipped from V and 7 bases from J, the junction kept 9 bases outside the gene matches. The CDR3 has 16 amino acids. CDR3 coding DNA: TGTGCCAGCAGCTTAGGGACTAGCGGGTGGTCGGGGGAGCAGTACTTC. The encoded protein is CASSLGTSGWSGEQYF.